The 11 T cell receptor beta chains listed next were all sequenced from one sample in a study of blood T cells in healthy people across ages. The second PCR ran about 7 to 12 cycles with a sample-barcoded 5' primer and J-beta primers. Via MiXCR, TCRdb re-called the 5' RACE reads, giving one row per CDR3 protein. In the table there are approximately 800,000 distinct CDR3 sequences, under 40% of which are singletons. Sequencing was performed on blood. The source is a man aged 18 to 29 in good health.

This clonotype appeared a few times. The chain has TRBV12-3 or TRBV12-4 and TRBJ2-2; 7 bases are shared with TRBD2. V trimming: 5 bases; J trimming: 7 bases; junction bases outside the gene matches: 10. CDR3 length equals 15 residues. DNA of the CDR3: TGTGCCAGCAGTCTAGGGGCGGGGGAAGGCGGGGAGCTGTTTTTT. Encoded protein: CASSLGAGEGGELFF.

This clonotype was detected only a few times. The gene calls are TRBV4-1 and TRBJ1-5, with D unclear. Trimming removed 1 base from V and 4 bases from J, with 8 bases in between. Germline V gives CDR1 MGHRA, CDR2 YSYEKL. The CDR3 spans 14 residues. CDR3 amino acids: CASSQARPNQPQHF. The CDR3 coding sequence is TGCGCCAGCAGCCAAGCCAGGCCTAATCAGCCCCAGCATTTT.

This clonotype was counted between two and nine times. The genes are TRBV7-2 and TRBJ2-3, with D perhaps matching TRBD2 (5 bases). Deletions cut 5 bases from V and 4 bases from J, with 13 bases between. The CDR3 contains 14 residues. CDR1 and CDR2 from the germline V gene are SGHTA and FQGNSA. CDR3 sequence (DNA): TGTGCCAGCAGCGCACAACTAGGAGCAGATACGCAGTATTTT. It codes for CASSAQLGADTQYF.

The chain carries TRBV6-8 and TRBJ2-5; no clear D gene. The CDR3 runs 12 residues. Trimming removed 10 bases at V and 0 bases at J, with 9 bases between. Per the germline V gene, CDR1 is MNHGY and CDR2 is SAAAGT. The CDR3, as DNA: TGTGCCACGAATACGTACCAAGAGACCCAGTACTTC. Residues: CATNTYQETQYF.

CDR3 DNA sequence: TGTGCCAGCAGCACCAGCGGGGGGGCCTGGCAAGAGACCCAGTACTTC. Protein sequence: CASSTSGGAWQETQYF. The chain uses TRBV12-3 or TRBV12-4 and TRBJ2-5; 10 positions match TRBD2. Losses at the gene ends were 6 bases for V and 2 bases for J; bases not matched to a gene: 9. The CDR3 contains 16 residues.

There are a few counts of this clonotype. V is TRBV20-1 and J is TRBJ1-2; tentatively, D is TRBD1 (6 bases). The germline V gene has CDR1 DFQATT and CDR2 SNEGSKA (reference sequence). Trimming cost V 5 bases and J 4 bases, with 17 bases left between them. The CDR3 has 14 amino acids. The CDR3 is CSAVLPTGIYGYTF. In nucleotides, the CDR3 is TGCAGTGCTGTCCTACCGACAGGAATCTATGGCTACACCTTC.

The chain uses TRBV24-1 and TRBJ2-5; 11 bases line up with TRBD1. V lost 4 bases, J lost 4 bases, and 4 bases stayed unmatched. This CDR3 has 15 amino acids. CDR1 is KGHDR, CDR2 SFDVKD, per germline. The CDR3 region is CATSDQDRGRETQYF. CDR3 in DNA: TGTGCCACCAGTGACCAGGACAGGGGGCGAGAGACCCAGTACTTC.

This clonotype was seen at least ten times. This rearrangement joins TRBV29-1 to TRBJ2-3; D may be TRBD2 (7 bases). CDR1 and CDR2 from the germline V gene are SQVTM and ANQGSEA. This CDR3 region has 13 residues. V lost 6 bases to trimming and J lost 3 bases, with 13 bases between them. The CDR3 region has the DNA TGCAGCGTCATAAAGGGGGGGACAGATACGCAGTATTTT. As protein: CSVIKGGTDTQYF.

The sample holds a few counts of this clonotype. The V call is TRBV20-1, the J call TRBJ1-6, with 9 bases identical to TRBD1. CDR3 size: 16 residues. Losses at the gene ends were 3 bases for V and 1 base for J; bases not matched to a gene: 4. Germline CDR1 is DFQATT and CDR2 is SNEGSKA (reference sequence). The CDR3 sequence is CSARDRGMSYNSPLHF. CDR3 DNA: TGCAGTGCTAGGGACAGGGGAATGTCCTATAATTCACCCCTCCACTTT.

As concerns this clonotype: Relative to the germline gene, one junction end is altered; a read error may explain this. The chain links TRBV2 to TRBJ2-1; 7 bases are shared with TRBD2. The CDR3 loop spans 12 amino acids. Germline CDR1 and CDR2: SNHLY and FYNNEI. The CDR3 spells CASSGDYNERFF. The CDR3 nucleotides read TGTGCCAGCAGCGGGGACTACAATGAGCGGTTCTTC.

V and J are TRBV30 and TRBJ1-2, with unresolved D. Germline values: CDR1 GTSNPN, CDR2 SVGIG (reference sequence). Deletions cut 8 bases from V and 2 bases from J, with 12 bases between. This CDR3 spans 12 amino acids. The CDR3 region is CAGKSSNYGYTF. The CDR3 DNA is TGTGCCGGGAAATCCAGCAACTATGGCTACACCTTC.